This TCR beta chain was sequenced during a study of blood T cell repertoires in COVID-19. Whole-study context: Specimens from acute and convalescent COVID-19 originated in the United States, Italy and Spain.

As originally analysed: For nucleated cells, counts were estimated from reference gene primer amplification. TCRdb's table, derived via immunoSEQ multiplex PCR, lists solely in-frame clones and lacks some. The D gene and trimming were derived from the DNA, and the V and J assignments and clone size from that table. The data show around 200,000 clones, over 80% seen once. This clone was seen a handful of times. Trimming pared 4 bases from V and 6 bases from J, leaving 16 bases between. The CDR3 consists of 14 residues. CDR1 is SQVTM and CDR2 is ANQGSEA in the germline V gene. This TCR was recovered from a woman between 25 and 40 years old with COVID-19, enrolled during active disease. Sequencing input: peripheral blood. V and J are TRBV29-1 and TRBJ2-1; perhaps TRBD2 as D (6 bases). The CDR3 nucleotides read TGCAGCGTTGGTGGCTCCGTCGGGGGCAATGAGCAGTTCTTC. Its translation is CSVGGSVGGNEQFF.